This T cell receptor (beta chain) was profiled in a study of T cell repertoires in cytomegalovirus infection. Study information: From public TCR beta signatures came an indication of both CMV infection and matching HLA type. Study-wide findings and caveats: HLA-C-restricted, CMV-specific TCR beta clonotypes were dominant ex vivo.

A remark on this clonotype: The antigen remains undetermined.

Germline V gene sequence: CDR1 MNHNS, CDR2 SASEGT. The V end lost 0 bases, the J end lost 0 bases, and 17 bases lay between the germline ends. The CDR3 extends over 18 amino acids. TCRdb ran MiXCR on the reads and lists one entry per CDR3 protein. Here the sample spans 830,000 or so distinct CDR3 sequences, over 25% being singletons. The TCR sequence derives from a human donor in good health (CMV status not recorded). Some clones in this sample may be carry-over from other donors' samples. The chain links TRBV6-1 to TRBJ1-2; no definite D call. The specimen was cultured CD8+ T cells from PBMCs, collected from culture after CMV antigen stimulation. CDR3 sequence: CASSEAFWSQNSNYGYTF. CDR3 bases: TGTGCCAGCAGTGAAGCGTTCTGGAGTCAGAACTCTAACTATGGCTACACCTTC.